This T cell receptor beta chain is from a study of cytomegalovirus exposure and HLA in healthy donors. Vbeta (60) and Jbeta (13) primers were used in the PCR. Repertoires were generated with immunoSEQ multiplex PCR, while TCRdb's copy carries only in-frame clones and drops some. In all, the sample yields 130,000 or so clones. This CDR3 contains 13 residues. Germline assignment: CDR1 SQVTM and CDR2 ANQGSEA. The trim removed 6 bases at V and 3 bases at J, leaving 6 bases unmatched. What was sequenced was PBMCs. The TCR was taken from a woman in her 40s in good health and CMV-seropositive. The chain joins TRBV29-1 to TRBJ1-2; 8 nucleotides agree with TRBD1. The CDR3 nucleotides read TGCAGCGTCTCGGACAGGGCGGACTATGGCTACACCTTC. This gives the protein CSVSDRADYGYTF.